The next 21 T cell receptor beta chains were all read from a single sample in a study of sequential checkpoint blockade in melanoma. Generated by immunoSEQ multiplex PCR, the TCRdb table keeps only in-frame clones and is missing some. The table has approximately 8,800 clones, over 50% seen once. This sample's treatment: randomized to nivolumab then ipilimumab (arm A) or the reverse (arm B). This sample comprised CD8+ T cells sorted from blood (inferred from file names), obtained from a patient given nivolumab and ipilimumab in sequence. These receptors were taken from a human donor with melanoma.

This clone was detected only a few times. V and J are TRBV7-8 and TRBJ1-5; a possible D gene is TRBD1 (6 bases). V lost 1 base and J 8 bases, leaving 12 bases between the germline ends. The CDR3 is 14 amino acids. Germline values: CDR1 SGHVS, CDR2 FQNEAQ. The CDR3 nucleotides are TGTGCCAGCAGCTTAGGCGGGGGCTCGGAGCCCCAGCATTTT. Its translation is CASSLGGGSEPQHF.

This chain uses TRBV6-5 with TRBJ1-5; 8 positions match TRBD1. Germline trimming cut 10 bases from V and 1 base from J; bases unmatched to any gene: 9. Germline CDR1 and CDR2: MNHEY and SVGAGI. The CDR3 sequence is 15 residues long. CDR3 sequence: CATRPNRGSNQPQHF. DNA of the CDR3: TGTGCCACCCGGCCTAACAGGGGGAGCAATCAGCCCCAGCATTTT.

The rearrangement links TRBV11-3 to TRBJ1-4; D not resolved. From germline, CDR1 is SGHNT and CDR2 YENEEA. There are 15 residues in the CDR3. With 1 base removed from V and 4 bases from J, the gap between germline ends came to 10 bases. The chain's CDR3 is CASSLVAGLNEKLFF. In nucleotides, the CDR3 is TGTGCCAGCAGCTTAGTGGCAGGCCTTAATGAAAAACTGTTTTTT.

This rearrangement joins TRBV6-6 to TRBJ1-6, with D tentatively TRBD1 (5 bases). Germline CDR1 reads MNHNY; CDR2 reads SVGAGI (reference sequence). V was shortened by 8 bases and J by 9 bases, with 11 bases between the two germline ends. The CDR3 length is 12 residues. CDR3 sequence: CASLGAVSPLHF. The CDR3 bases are TGTGCCAGCCTAGGGGCAGTTTCACCCCTCCACTTT.

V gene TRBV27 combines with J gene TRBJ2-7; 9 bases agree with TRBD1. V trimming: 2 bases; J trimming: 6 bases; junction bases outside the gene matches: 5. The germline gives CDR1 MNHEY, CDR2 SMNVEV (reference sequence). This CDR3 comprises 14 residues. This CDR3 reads CASSLGGQGAEQYF. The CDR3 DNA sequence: TGTGCCAGCAGTTTAGGGGGACAGGGCGCCGAGCAGTACTTC.

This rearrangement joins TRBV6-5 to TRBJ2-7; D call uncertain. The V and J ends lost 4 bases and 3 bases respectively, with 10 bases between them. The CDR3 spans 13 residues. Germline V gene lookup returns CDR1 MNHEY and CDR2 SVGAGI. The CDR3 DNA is TGTGCCAGCAGTTTGGGCAACTTCTACGAGCAGTACTTC. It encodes CASSLGNFYEQYF.

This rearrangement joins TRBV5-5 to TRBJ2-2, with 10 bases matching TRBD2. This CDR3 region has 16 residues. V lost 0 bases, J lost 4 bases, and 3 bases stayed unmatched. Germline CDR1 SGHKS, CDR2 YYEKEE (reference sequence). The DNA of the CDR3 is TGTGCCAGCAGCTTGGGGGTAGCGGGGGGCACCGGGGAGCTGTTTTTT. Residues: CASSLGVAGGTGELFF.

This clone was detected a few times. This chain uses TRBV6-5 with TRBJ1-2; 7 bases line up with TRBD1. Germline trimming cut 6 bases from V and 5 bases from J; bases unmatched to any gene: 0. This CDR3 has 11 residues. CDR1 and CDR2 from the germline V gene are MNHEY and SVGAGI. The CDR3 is CASRQGYGYTF. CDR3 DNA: TGTGCCAGCAGACAGGGGTATGGCTACACCTTC.

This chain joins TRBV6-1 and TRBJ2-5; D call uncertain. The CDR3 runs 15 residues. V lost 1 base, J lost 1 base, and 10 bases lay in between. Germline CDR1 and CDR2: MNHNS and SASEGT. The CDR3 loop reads CASSEVSRPQETQYF. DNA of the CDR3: TGTGCCAGCAGTGAAGTCAGCAGGCCCCAAGAGACCCAGTACTTC.

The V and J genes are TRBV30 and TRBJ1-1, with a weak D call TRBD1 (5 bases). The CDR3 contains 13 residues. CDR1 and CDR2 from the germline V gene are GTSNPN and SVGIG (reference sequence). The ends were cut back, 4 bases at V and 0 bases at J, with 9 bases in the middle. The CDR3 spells CAWNPGMNTEAFF. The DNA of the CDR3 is TGTGCCTGGAATCCAGGGATGAACACTGAAGCTTTCTTT.

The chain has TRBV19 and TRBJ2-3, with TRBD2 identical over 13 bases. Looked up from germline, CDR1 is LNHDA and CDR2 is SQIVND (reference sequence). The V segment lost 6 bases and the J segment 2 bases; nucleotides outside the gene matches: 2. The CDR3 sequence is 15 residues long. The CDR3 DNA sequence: TGTGCCAGTAGGGGACTAGCGGGGACCACAGATACGCAGTATTTT. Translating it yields CASRGLAGTTDTQYF.

CDR3 coding DNA: TGTGCCTGGGGGGAGACCAACTATGGCTACACCTTC. Protein: CAWGETNYGYTF. The chain links TRBV30 to TRBJ1-2, with no clear D. V lost 5 bases to trimming and J lost 2 bases, with 9 bases between them. CDR1 GTSNPN and CDR2 SVGIG come from the germline V gene (reference sequence). CDR3 length equals 12 residues.

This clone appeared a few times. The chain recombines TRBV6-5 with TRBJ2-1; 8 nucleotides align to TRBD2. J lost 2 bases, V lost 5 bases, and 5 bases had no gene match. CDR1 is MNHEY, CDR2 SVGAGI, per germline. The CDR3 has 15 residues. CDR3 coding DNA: TGTGCCAGCAGTAGTTACGGGGGGGCCTACAATGAGCAGTTCTTC. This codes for CASSSYGGAYNEQFF.

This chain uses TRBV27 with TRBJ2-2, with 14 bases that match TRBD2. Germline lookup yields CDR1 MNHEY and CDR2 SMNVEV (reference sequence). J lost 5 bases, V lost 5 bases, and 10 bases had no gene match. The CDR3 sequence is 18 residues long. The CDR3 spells CASSLSPTSGGATGELFF. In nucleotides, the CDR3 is TGTGCCAGCAGTCTAAGCCCGACTAGCGGGGGGGCTACCGGGGAGCTGTTTTTT.

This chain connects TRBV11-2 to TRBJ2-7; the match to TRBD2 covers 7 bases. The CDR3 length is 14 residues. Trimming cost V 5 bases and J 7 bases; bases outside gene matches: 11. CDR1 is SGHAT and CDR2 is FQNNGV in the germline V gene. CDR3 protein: CASSPWGGSKEQYF. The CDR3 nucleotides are TGTGCCAGCAGCCCCTGGGGGGGGTCTAAGGAGCAGTACTTC.

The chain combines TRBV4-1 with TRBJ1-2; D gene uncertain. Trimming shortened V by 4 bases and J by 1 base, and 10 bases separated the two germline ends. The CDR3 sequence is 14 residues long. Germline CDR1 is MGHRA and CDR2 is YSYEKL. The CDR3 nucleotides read TGCGCCAGCAGCCCATCCGACATTAACTATGGCTACACCTTC. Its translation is CASSPSDINYGYTF.

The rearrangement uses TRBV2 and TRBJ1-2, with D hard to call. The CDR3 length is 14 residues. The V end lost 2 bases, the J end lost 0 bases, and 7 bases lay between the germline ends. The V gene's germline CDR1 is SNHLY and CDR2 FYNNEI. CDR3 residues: CASSELTTNYGYTF. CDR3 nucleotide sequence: TGTGCCAGCAGTGAATTAACAACTAACTATGGCTACACCTTC.

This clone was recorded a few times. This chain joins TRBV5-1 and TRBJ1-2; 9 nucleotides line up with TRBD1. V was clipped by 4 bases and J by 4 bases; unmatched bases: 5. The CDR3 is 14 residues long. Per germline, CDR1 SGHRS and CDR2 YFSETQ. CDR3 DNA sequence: TGCGCCAGCAGCATAGAGACAGGGGGCTATGGCTACACCTTC. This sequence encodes CASSIETGGYGYTF.

CDR3 coding DNA: TGTGCCAGCAGCACCCCGCGATGGGCACAGGAGACCCAGTACTTC. It specifies CASSTPRWAQETQYF. The chain recombines TRBV28 with TRBJ2-5; D is ambiguous. This CDR3 has 15 residues. The germline V gene has CDR1 MDHEN and CDR2 SYDVKM. Trimming stripped 6 bases from V and 5 bases from J, with 19 bases between.

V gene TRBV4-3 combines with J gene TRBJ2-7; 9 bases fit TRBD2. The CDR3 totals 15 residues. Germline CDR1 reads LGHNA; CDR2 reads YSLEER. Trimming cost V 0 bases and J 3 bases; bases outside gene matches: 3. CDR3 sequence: CASSQDLSGGYEQYF. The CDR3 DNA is TGCGCCAGCAGCCAAGATCTTAGCGGGGGCTACGAGCAGTACTTC.

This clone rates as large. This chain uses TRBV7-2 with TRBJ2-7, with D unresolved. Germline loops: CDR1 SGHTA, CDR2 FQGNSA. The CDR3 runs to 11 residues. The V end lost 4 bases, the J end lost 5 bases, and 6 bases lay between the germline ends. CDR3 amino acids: CASSSFDEQYF. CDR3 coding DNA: TGTGCCAGCAGCTCGTTTGACGAGCAGTACTTC. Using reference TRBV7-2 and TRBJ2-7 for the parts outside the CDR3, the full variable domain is GAGVSQSPSNKVTEKGKDVELRCDPISGHTALYWYRQSLGQGLEFLIYFQGNSAPDKSGLPSDRFSAERTGGSVSTLTIQRTQQEDSAVYLCASSSFDEQYFGPGTRLTVT.